Below, 27 T cell receptor beta chains from the same sample are listed, as sequenced in a study of T-cell memory formation after mild COVID-19. TCRdb analysed the 5' RACE reads with MiXCR anew, one entry per CDR3 protein. The sample comprises fewer than 650,000 distinct CDR3 sequences, approximately 15% of which are singletons, and 8.1% rests with the top ten. Material for sequencing was PBMCs or a T cell subset sorted from them (not recorded which). These receptors were taken from an adult woman who had mild COVID-19 (a few samples of this study predate the infection). Cell type and time point are not known.

This clonotype was observed a few times. The chain has TRBV12-3 or TRBV12-4 and TRBJ1-2; D perhaps matches TRBD1 (6 bases). V lost 1 base to trimming and J lost 0 bases, with 12 bases between them. The CDR3 extends over 16 amino acids. CDR3 in DNA: TGTGCCAGCAGTTTAGGTTGGGGGCGGGCTAACTATGGCTACACCTTC. Protein product: CASSLGWGRANYGYTF.

This chain uses TRBV11-2 with TRBJ1-2, with 7 bases lining up with TRBD1. This CDR3 contains 17 residues. Germline V gene data show CDR1 as SGHAT and CDR2 as FQNNGV. Trimming took 5 bases from V and 6 from J; bases not matched to a gene: 18. CDR3 amino acids: CASSNRDSTHVKDGYTF. The CDR3 DNA is TGTGCCAGCAGCAACCGGGACAGCACTCACGTTAAGGATGGCTACACCTTC.

This clonotype turned up a few times. V gene TRBV7-9 combines with J gene TRBJ1-4, with D possibly TRBD1 on 6 matching bases. There are 18 residues in the CDR3. Germline values: CDR1 SEHNR, CDR2 FQNEAQ (reference sequence). V was trimmed by 1 base and J by 5 bases, leaving 20 bases between them. In DNA, the CDR3 is TGTGCCAGCAGCTTAGATGGATACGCGGGGGCCACAAATGAAAAACTGTTTTTT. It yields the protein CASSLDGYAGATNEKLFF. Full variable domain (outside the CDR3, taken from reference TRBV7-9 and TRBJ1-4): DTGVSQNPRHKITKRGQNVTFRCDPISEHNRLYWYRQTLGQGPEFLTYFQNEAQLEKSRLLSDRFSAERPKGSFSTLEIQRTEQGDSAMYLCASSLDGYAGATNEKLFFGSGTQLSVL.

V and J are TRBV4-1 and TRBJ2-7; the match to TRBD1 covers 8 bases. This CDR3 region has 15 residues. The V gene end was trimmed by 0 bases and the J gene end by 4 bases; junction bases not matched to a gene: 5. The germline V gene encodes CDR1 MGHRA and CDR2 YSYEKL. This CDR3 is CASSQDNTGGYEQYF. CDR3 nucleotide sequence: TGCGCCAGCAGCCAAGATAACACAGGGGGGTACGAGCAGTACTTC.

The rearrangement uses TRBV6-6 and TRBJ1-2; D ambiguous. Germline V gene lookup returns CDR1 MNHNY and CDR2 SVGAGI (reference sequence). V was pared by 0 bases and J by 5 bases, with 16 bases between. The CDR3 has 16 residues. The DNA of the CDR3 is TGTGCCAGCAGTTACTCGAATGTCGAGGGCGGGTATGGCTACACCTTC. As protein: CASSYSNVEGGYGYTF.

This chain uses TRBV24-1 with TRBJ1-2; maybe TRBD1 (6 bases). The V end lost 6 bases, the J end lost 5 bases, and 6 bases lay between the germline ends. From germline, CDR1 is KGHDR and CDR2 SFDVKD. This CDR3 has 11 residues. The CDR3 DNA reads TGTGCCACCAGTAGGGGGTATGGCTACACCTTC. Amino acid sequence: CATSRGYGYTF.

This clonotype has ten or more counts. The chain links TRBV7-9 to TRBJ2-2; D call uncertain. CDR1 is SEHNR and CDR2 is FQNEAQ in the germline V gene (reference sequence). The CDR3 is made up of 17 amino acids. The V and J ends lost 10 bases and 0 bases respectively, with 21 bases between them. This chain's CDR3 is CAIPVWQAPTNTGELFF. The CDR3 nucleotides read TGTGCCATACCGGTGTGGCAGGCACCCACGAACACCGGGGAGCTGTTTTTT.

This clonotype was seen only a few times. J is TRBJ2-1 and V is TRBV11-2; D might be TRBD2 (7 bases). V shed 4 bases and J shed 8 bases, with 15 bases lying between them. The CDR3 consists of 14 residues. Germline V gene data show CDR1 as SGHAT and CDR2 as FQNNGV. This CDR3 reads CASSYRKGGDEQFF. The CDR3 nucleotides are TGTGCCAGCAGCTATCGGAAGGGGGGGGATGAGCAGTTCTTC.

This clonotype was seen a handful of times. The J gene is TRBJ2-3, the V gene TRBV20-1, with D unresolved. Trimming stripped 3 bases from V and 6 bases from J, with 13 bases between. Germline assignment: CDR1 DFQATT and CDR2 SNEGSKA (reference sequence). The CDR3 runs to 13 residues. CDR3 in amino acids: CSASPRLGDTQYF. The CDR3 nucleotides are TGCAGTGCTAGCCCCCGGCTGGGGGATACGCAGTATTTT.

The V call is TRBV6-6, the J call TRBJ1-1; weak D call: TRBD1 (6 bases). This CDR3 comprises 16 residues. With 6 bases removed from V and 1 base from J, the gap between germline ends came to 18 bases. Germline V lookup: CDR1 MNHNY, CDR2 SVGAGI (reference sequence). The CDR3 DNA reads TGTGCCAGCAGCCCCATCACAGGGAAGAGGAACACTGAAGCTTTCTTT. Translating it yields CASSPITGKRNTEAFF.

This clonotype was seen only a few times. V usage is TRBV15 and J usage is TRBJ2-7, with D tentatively TRBD1 (5 bases). The CDR3 length is 13 residues. CDR1 and CDR2 from the germline V gene are LNHNV and YYDKDF (reference sequence). V was shortened by 5 bases and J by 3 bases, with 11 bases between the two germline ends. The DNA for the CDR3 is TGTGCCACCAGCCCCGAAGGGGACTACGAGCAGTACTTC. This codes for CATSPEGDYEQYF.

This rearrangement joins TRBV5-1 to TRBJ1-2, with 9 bases matching TRBD1. The V gene end was trimmed by 4 bases and the J gene end by 5 bases; junction bases not matched to a gene: 9. This CDR3 has 15 residues. CDR1 is SGHRS and CDR2 is YFSETQ in the germline V gene. The CDR3 here is CASSPRGQGNYGYTF. The DNA of the CDR3 is TGCGCCAGCAGCCCACGCGGACAGGGGAATTATGGCTACACCTTC. The variable domain in full, with the rest retrieved from reference TRBV5-1 and TRBJ1-2, is KAGVTQTPRYLIKTRGQQVTLSCSPISGHRSVSWYQQTPGQGLQFLFEYFSETQRNKGNFPGRFSGRQFSNSRSEMNVSTLELGDSALYLCASSPRGQGNYGYTFGSGTRLTVV.

This clonotype was picked up a small number of times. The chain employs TRBV4-2 and TRBJ2-3; no firm D call. With 1 base removed from V and 1 base from J, the gap between germline ends came to 15 bases. The CDR3 spans 17 residues. In germline, CDR1 is LGHNA, CDR2 YNFKEQ. The CDR3 is CASSQGTARMGTDTQYF. Here the CDR3 DNA reads TGTGCCAGCAGCCAAGGTACAGCAAGGATGGGCACAGATACGCAGTATTTT.

The chain is built from TRBV9 and TRBJ1-1; maybe TRBD1 (6 bases). The CDR3 length is 16 residues. Germline CDR1 reads SGDLS; CDR2 reads YYNGEE. V lost 3 bases to trimming and J lost 5 bases, with 20 bases between them. CDR3 region: CASSDRGGGGRTEAFF. DNA of the CDR3: TGTGCCAGCAGCGACCGAGGGGGAGGGGGAAGAACTGAAGCTTTCTTT.

DNA of the CDR3: TGCGCCAGCAGCCCTGGAGGCTTGAACTATGGCTACACCTTC. It is translated as CASSPGGLNYGYTF. The chain recombines TRBV5-1 with TRBJ1-2; no reliable D call. The CDR3 is made up of 14 amino acids. From germline, CDR1 is SGHRS and CDR2 YFSETQ. V was clipped by 4 bases and J by 2 bases, with 12 bases between them.

The chain uses TRBV7-8 and TRBJ1-5; 7 bases agree with TRBD1. From germline, CDR1 is SGHVS and CDR2 FQNEAQ. CDR3 length: 17 residues. V was pared by 1 base and J by 1 base, with 7 bases of the junction left unmatched. The CDR3 DNA reads as TGTGCCAGCAGCTTAGTCGCAGGGGGGTTCAGCAATCAGCCCCAGCATTTT. Residues: CASSLVAGGFSNQPQHF.

This clonotype was picked up a small number of times. This sequence joins TRBV24-1 and TRBJ2-1; TRBD1 aligns across 10 bases. CDR1 and CDR2 from the germline V gene are KGHDR and SFDVKD. This CDR3 region has 16 residues. With 4 bases clipped from V and 3 bases from J, the junction kept 5 bases outside the gene matches. CDR3 DNA: TGTGCCACCAGTGACTACAGGACAGGGGGCTACAATGAGCAGTTCTTC. Translation: CATSDYRTGGYNEQFF.

In this sample, this clonotype turned up a few times. V and J are TRBV7-6 and TRBJ1-3; weak D call: TRBD1 (6 bases). Germline-derived CDR1 and CDR2 are SGHVS and FNYEAQ. Trimming pared 1 base from V and 4 bases from J, leaving 29 bases between. The CDR3 totals 21 residues. DNA of the CDR3: TGTGCCAGCAGCTTAGTGGTCGAGGGCCAGGGGCGCCTTTTGGGAGGAAACACCATATATTTT. Protein product: CASSLVVEGQGRLLGGNTIYF.

This clonotype appeared a few times. The chain combines TRBV29-1 with TRBJ2-7; no clear D gene. The CDR3 has 12 residues. The V gene lost 4 bases and the J gene lost 1 base, with 8 bases spanning the gap. Per the germline V gene, CDR1 is SQVTM and CDR2 is ANQGSEA. The CDR3 region has the DNA TGCAGCGTTGGCCGTGATTCCTACGAGCAGTACTTC. Protein: CSVGRDSYEQYF.

This clonotype was found a few times. The chain has TRBV20-1 and TRBJ2-1, with D uncertain. Germline V gene data show CDR1 as DFQATT and CDR2 as SNEGSKA (reference sequence). Trimming removed 7 bases at V and 6 bases at J, with 22 bases between. The CDR3 has 15 amino acids. This CDR3 reads CSVRPPGSALNEQFF. CDR3 coding DNA: TGCAGTGTCAGACCACCAGGATCCGCTCTCAATGAGCAGTTCTTC.

The chain recombines TRBV20-1 with TRBJ2-2; TRBD2 matches at 8 bases. Losses at the gene ends were 3 bases for V and 2 bases for J; bases not matched to a gene: 5. The CDR3 has 15 residues. Per germline, CDR1 DFQATT and CDR2 SNEGSKA (reference sequence). The CDR3 is CSASVAGYNTGELFF. In nucleotides, the CDR3 is TGCAGTGCTAGTGTAGCGGGGTATAACACCGGGGAGCTGTTTTTT.

The V gene is TRBV20-1, the J gene TRBJ1-2; D may be TRBD1 (5 bases). The germline gives CDR1 DFQATT, CDR2 SNEGSKA (reference sequence). This CDR3 has 13 amino acids. V lost 5 bases and J lost 5, with 15 bases in between. The CDR3 DNA reads as TGCAGTGCTCGCCACTGGGGGGAGTATGGCTACACCTTC. Translating it yields CSARHWGEYGYTF.

CDR3 in DNA: TGTGCCAGCAGCTTGGGGATAGCGGGAGGGCCCCACAATGAGCAGTTCTTC. Translating gives CASSLGIAGGPHNEQFF. The chain joins TRBV7-8 to TRBJ2-1; 11 bases fit TRBD2. The trim removed 3 bases at V and 5 bases at J, leaving 9 bases unmatched. This CDR3 is 17 amino acids long. Germline CDR1 SGHVS, CDR2 FQNEAQ. Filled out from reference TRBV7-8 and TRBJ2-1, the complete variable domain reads GAGVSQSPRYKVAKRGQDVALRCDPISGHVSLFWYQQALGQGPEFLTYFQNEAQLDKSGLPSDRFFAERPEGSVSTLKIQRTQQEDSAVYLCASSLGIAGGPHNEQFFGPGTRLTVL.

CDR3 nucleotide sequence: TGTGCCAGCAGCTCAACCGGGACAGGGGATCACGAGCAGTACTTC. It encodes CASSSTGTGDHEQYF. The chain joins TRBV5-6 to TRBJ2-7, with 10 nucleotides matching TRBD1. Germline V gives CDR1 SGHDT, CDR2 YYEEEE. This CDR3 spans 15 amino acids. V shed 3 bases, J shed 5 bases, and the junction held 8 bases outside the gene matches. Drawing the rest from reference TRBV5-6 and TRBJ2-7, the complete variable domain is DAGVTQSPTHLIKTRGQQVTLRCSPKSGHDTVSWYQQALGQGPQFIFQYYEEEERQRGNFPDRFSGHQFPNYSSELNVNALLLGDSALYLCASSSTGTGDHEQYFGPGTRLTVT.

This clonotype was detected only a few times. The V call is TRBV11-2, the J call TRBJ2-3; 9 bases fit TRBD2. The CDR3 has 17 amino acids. V shed 1 base, J shed 2 bases, and the junction held 7 bases outside the gene matches. Per germline, CDR1 SGHAT and CDR2 FQNNGV. The DNA of the CDR3 is TGTGCCAGCAGCTTAGGCGGAGCGGGGGGATACACAGATACGCAGTATTTT. It yields the protein CASSLGGAGGYTDTQYF.

The CDR3 DNA reads TGTGCCAGCAGCTTAGCGCCCGGACAGTCTAGCACAGATACGCAGTATTTT. The encoded protein is CASSLAPGQSSTDTQYF. This rearrangement joins TRBV7-6 to TRBJ2-3; maybe TRBD1 (6 bases). The germline gives CDR1 SGHVS, CDR2 FNYEAQ. The CDR3 consists of 17 residues. V was clipped by 0 bases and J by 0 bases, with 13 bases between them.

This clonotype was observed a few times. The V gene is TRBV3-1, the J gene TRBJ1-2; D is unclear. This CDR3 is 14 amino acids long. V was clipped by 6 bases and J by 2 bases, with 13 bases between them. The germline V gene has CDR1 LGHDT and CDR2 YNNKEL (reference sequence). The CDR3 nucleotides are TGTGCCAGCAGGCCTTCTTTATTCAACTATGGCTACACCTTC. Translation: CASRPSLFNYGYTF.